One sample yielded the 23 T cell receptor beta chains listed below, sequenced in a study of vaccination and CD4 T cells after COVID-19 (dated by TCRdb to 2022 to 2024). The method was PCR. For sequencing, an Illumina iSeq 100 was employed. TCR sequencing of DNA from cultured CD4+ T cells used the Oncomine TCR Beta short-read assay at the Johns Hopkins FTIC core. TCRdb ran its own pipeline on the public reads, namely fastp trimming at Q25 and MiXCR clone calling, and kept in-frame beta chains. For every CDR3 protein sequence, its rows merge into one entry that carries the most common genes and DNA. The sample table contains 17,000 or so distinct CDR3 sequences; only one count was recorded for about 46% of them. The ten largest clones capture under 7.5% of the sample. Which antigens these TCRs recognize remains unknown. Per the publication, the treatment or condition label means: 10-day PBMC culture with coronavirus spike peptide pools or control peptides (ViraFEST assay).

The material sequenced was CD4+ T cells from blood, cultured in vitro, taken before SARS-CoV-2 vaccination. Every receptor here comes from a human donor who had recovered from COVID-19.

The rearrangement uses TRBV7-2 and TRBJ2-5, with D possibly TRBD1 on 5 matching bases. Trimming cost V 0 bases and J 9 bases, with 23 bases left between them. The CDR3 is 17 amino acids. Germline loops: CDR1 SGHTA, CDR2 FQGNSA. This chain's CDR3 is CASSLALGRASSGAQYF. The CDR3 bases are TGTGCCAGCAGCTTAGCGCTCGGCAGGGCCTCGTCGGGTGCCCAGTACTTC.

A few counts support this clonotype. The gene calls are TRBV7-2 and TRBJ1-1; 10 bases match TRBD1. Losses at the gene ends were 5 bases for V and 12 bases for J; bases not matched to a gene: 12. Germline V CDR1 and CDR2: SGHTA, FQGNSA. The CDR3 length is 14 residues. For the CDR3, the DNA is TGTGCCAGCAGCATGAGGGGACAGGGGTCCGTATCTTTCTTT. Translated: CASSMRGQGSVSFF. The entire variable domain, with the rest obtained from reference TRBV7-2 and TRBJ1-1, is as follows: GAGVSQSPSNKVTEKGKDVELRCDPISGHTALYWYRQSLGQGLEFLIYFQGNSAPDKSGLPSDRFSAERTGGSVSTLTIQRTQQEDSAVYLCASSMRGQGSVSFFGQGTRLTVV.

This clonotype was detected only a few times. This sequence joins TRBV29-1 and TRBJ1-1; TRBD1 matches 7 bases. Germline V gene data show CDR1 as SQVTM and CDR2 as ANQGSEA. Trimming removed 7 bases from V and 3 bases from J; junction bases left unmatched: 8. The CDR3 is 13 residues long. This CDR3 reads CSAATGRDTEAFF. DNA for the CDR3: TGCAGCGCCGCGACAGGGAGGGACACTGAAGCTTTCTTT.

The chain recombines TRBV7-2 with TRBJ2-3; the match to TRBD2 covers 9 bases. Germline CDR1 and CDR2: SGHTA and FQGNSA. The length of the CDR3 is 17 residues. V shed 4 bases and J 3 bases; nucleotides not matched to a gene: 11. Here the CDR3 reads CASSSQGGGAWTDTQYF. The CDR3, as DNA: TGTGCCAGCAGCTCCCAGGGCGGGGGGGCCTGGACAGATACGCAGTATTTT.

The chain combines TRBV7-2 with TRBJ2-4; 9 positions agree with TRBD2. The junction had 9 bases not matched to a gene; V was cut back by 3 bases and J by 0 bases. The length of the CDR3 is 18 residues. CDR1 is SGHTA and CDR2 is FQGNSA in the germline V gene. The CDR3 coding sequence is TGTGCCAGCAGCTTCGGAGGCGGGGGGGCCACAGCCAAAAACATTCAGTACTTC. Translated, it gives CASSFGGGGATAKNIQYF.

The chain couples TRBV12-3 or TRBV12-4 to TRBJ2-3; 10 bases match TRBD2. The V gene end was trimmed by 4 bases and the J gene end by 8 bases; junction bases not matched to a gene: 12. The CDR3 sequence is 16 residues long. This chain's CDR3 is CASSYALAGGSGTQYF. In nucleotides, the CDR3 is TGTGCCAGCAGTTATGCCTTAGCGGGAGGATCCGGTACGCAGTATTTT.

This clonotype was recorded a few times. The V call is TRBV20-1, the J call TRBJ2-3; D gene unclear. Trimming cost V 0 bases and J 2 bases, with 6 bases left between them. The CDR3 totals 13 residues. CDR1 is DFQATT, CDR2 SNEGSKA, per germline (reference sequence). This chain's CDR3 is CSARDVYTDTQYF. The CDR3 coding sequence is TGCAGTGCTAGAGATGTCTACACAGATACGCAGTATTTT.

This sequence joins TRBV6-1 and TRBJ1-2; TRBD1 aligns across 7 bases. Germline loops: CDR1 MNHNS, CDR2 SASEGT. The CDR3 is 13 amino acids. Trimming took 11 bases from V and 3 from J; bases not matched to a gene: 9. CDR3 bases: TGTGCCTCCAGAGACAGGGCATACTATGGCTACACCTTC. Its protein is CASRDRAYYGYTF.

DNA of the CDR3: TGTGCCACCGATACGGGCCAACAAGAGACCCAGTACTTC. Translation gives CATDTGQQETQYF. The chain links TRBV6-1 to TRBJ2-5; D remains ambiguous. Trimming left V 10 bases short and J 2 bases short, with 14 bases between. CDR1 MNHNS and CDR2 SASEGT come from the germline V gene. The CDR3 loop spans 13 amino acids.

This chain links TRBV18 with TRBJ1-2, with D hard to call. The CDR3 covers 13 residues. V lost 2 bases, J lost 3 bases, and 7 bases lay in between. Looked up from germline, CDR1 is KGHSH and CDR2 is LQKENI. The DNA of the CDR3 is TGTGCCAGCTCACCAAAGCTAGACTATGGCTACACCTTC. Translation: CASSPKLDYGYTF.

This chain uses TRBV10-3 with TRBJ1-2, with TRBD1 matching over 7 bases. CDR1 and CDR2 from the germline V gene are ENHRY and SYGVKD. This CDR3 region has 14 residues. Trimming cost V 2 bases and J 4 bases; bases outside gene matches: 4. CDR3 region: CAISERRDSYGYTF. The CDR3 nucleotides read TGTGCCATCAGTGAGCGCCGGGACAGCTATGGCTACACCTTC.

V gene TRBV20-1 combines with J gene TRBJ2-7; D assignment may be TRBD1 or TRBD2 (6 bases each). Per germline, CDR1 DFQATT and CDR2 SNEGSKA (reference sequence). This CDR3 is built from 15 residues. Trimming removed 0 bases from V and 4 bases from J, with 16 bases in between. The chain's CDR3 is CSARDVRGVLYEQYF. The DNA of the CDR3 is TGCAGTGCTAGAGATGTAAGGGGGGTTCTATACGAGCAGTACTTC.

The V and J genes are TRBV7-3 and TRBJ2-3, with TRBD2 identical over 14 bases. J gave up 6 bases and V 2 bases, and 7 bases lay outside the gene matches. Germline V CDR1 and CDR2: SGHTA, FQGTGA. The length of the CDR3 is 17 residues. CDR3 DNA sequence: TGTGCCAGCAGCTTACAGACTAGCGGGGGGGCCGTGGATACGCAGTATTTT. Encoded protein: CASSLQTSGGAVDTQYF.

The CDR3 spells CASSFSANPRGMKYGYTF. Written as DNA, the CDR3 is TGTGCCAGCAGTTTCTCCGCCAACCCCCGGGGGATGAAATATGGCTACACCTTC. The chain links TRBV28 to TRBJ1-2, with a tentative D call TRBD1 (5 bases). V shed 3 bases and J shed 5 bases, with 25 bases lying between them. Per the germline V gene, CDR1 is MDHEN and CDR2 is SYDVKM. There are 18 residues in the CDR3.

This clonotype has just a few counts. This chain connects TRBV2 to TRBJ2-5; D possibly corresponds to TRBD1 (5 bases). V was shortened by 8 bases and J by 3 bases, with 10 bases between the two germline ends. The V gene's germline CDR1 is SNHLY and CDR2 FYNNEI. The CDR3 has 12 residues. The CDR3, as DNA: TGTGCCAGCGGCAGGGCCGAAGAGACCCAGTACTTC. Protein sequence: CASGRAEETQYF.

The chain recombines TRBV15 with TRBJ2-3; TRBD2 matches 10 bases. Germline CDR1 is LNHNV and CDR2 is YYDKDF (reference sequence). Trimming at V came to 1 base and at J to 2 bases, leaving 3 bases not matched to a gene. This CDR3 comprises 16 residues. The CDR3 is CATSRGTSGFTDTQYF. In DNA, the CDR3 is TGTGCCACCAGCAGAGGGACTAGCGGCTTCACAGATACGCAGTATTTT.

The J gene is TRBJ1-5, the V gene TRBV6-5, with D hard to call. The germline CDR1 and CDR2 sequences are MNHEY and SVGAGI. V lost 2 bases and J 3 bases, leaving 11 bases between the germline ends. The CDR3 has 15 amino acids. The CDR3 spells CASSYTGSYNQPQHF. The CDR3 region has the DNA TGTGCCAGCAGTTACACGGGGAGCTACAATCAGCCCCAGCATTTT.

The rearrangement joins TRBV29-1 to TRBJ2-3; TRBD2 matches at 13 bases. CDR1 and CDR2 (germline): SQVTM, ANQGSEA. Unmatched junction bases numbered 2, after V lost 8 bases and J lost 0 bases. The CDR3 is 14 residues long. The CDR3 reads CSTSGGVSTDTQYF. The CDR3 coding sequence is TGCAGCACTAGCGGGGGGGTAAGCACAGATACGCAGTATTTT.

The chain is built from TRBV2 and TRBJ1-5; D gene uncertain. Germline loops: CDR1 SNHLY, CDR2 FYNNEI. The CDR3 extends over 16 amino acids. V shed 1 base and J shed 6 bases, with 16 bases lying between them. The CDR3 DNA is TGTGCCAGCAGTGAAGGGCGCCTGGAGAGAGGTCAGCCCCAGCATTTT. Residues: CASSEGRLERGQPQHF.

This clonotype was detected a few times. V gene TRBV10-3 combines with J gene TRBJ2-1; D not resolved. The germline CDR1 and CDR2 sequences are ENHRY and SYGVKD. This CDR3 contains 14 residues. V shed 6 bases and J shed 3 bases, with 12 bases lying between them. The CDR3 here is CAIRPEMGYNEQFF. In DNA form, the CDR3 reads TGTGCCATCAGACCAGAGATGGGCTACAATGAGCAGTTCTTC.

The rearrangement uses TRBV7-2 and TRBJ2-7, with 9 bases matching TRBD2. From germline, CDR1 is SGHTA and CDR2 FQGNSA. There are 15 residues in the CDR3. The V segment lost 2 bases and the J segment 2 bases; nucleotides outside the gene matches: 4. The CDR3 DNA sequence: TGTGCCAGCAGCTTAAGGCTAGCGGGACCCTACGAGCAGTACTTC. This sequence encodes CASSLRLAGPYEQYF.

This clonotype was seen only a few times. The chain is built from TRBV23-1 and TRBJ1-5, with TRBD1 identical over 8 bases. TRBV23-1 is designated an ORF whose function remains uncertain. The CDR3 loop spans 18 amino acids. Trimming removed 0 bases from V and 4 bases from J; junction bases left unmatched: 11. CDR3 sequence: CASSQSRLAGQGNQPQHF. The CDR3 DNA sequence: TGCGCCAGCAGTCAATCAAGACTTGCCGGACAGGGAAATCAGCCCCAGCATTTT.

This clonotype was seen a single time. This chain links TRBV27 with TRBJ1-2, with TRBD1 identical over 7 bases. Germline trimming cut 0 bases from V and 1 base from J; bases unmatched to any gene: 5. Germline assignment: CDR1 MNHEY and CDR2 SMNVEV (reference sequence). The CDR3 is made up of 16 amino acids. The CDR3 nucleotides read TGTGCCAGCAGTTTATCAGGGGGCCGGATTAACTATGGCTACACCTTC. Amino acids: CASSLSGGRINYGYTF.